The rows below give T cell receptor beta chains drawn from one sample of a study of T cells after posttransplantation cyclophosphamide. Repertoires were generated with immunoSEQ multiplex PCR, while TCRdb's copy carries only in-frame clones and drops some. The data hold around 7,000 clones, with under 95% observed a single time. Sequenced here: PBMCs, sampled about 1,500 days after allogeneic stem cell transplant with posttransplant cyclophosphamide. The receptor source for this set is a female patient in her 50s who received an allogeneic stem cell transplant from a related donor, was CMV-positive, and had no GVHD. Some of the T cells may derive from the graft donor. Both conserved end residues are part of each CDR3. D genes are given only for firm matches. Not all rows give a size; the values are once, few, many and, for expanded clones, a class.

v_call	clone_size	j_call	d_call	cdr3_nt	cdr3_aa
TRBV11-2	.	TRBJ1-1	.	TGTGCCAGCAGCTGGGGAGGGGCAGAGATGAACACTGAAGCTTTCTTT	CASSWGGAEMNTEAFF
TRBV7-2	.	TRBJ2-1	.	TGTGCCAGCAGCTTAATTAGCGGAACTTACAATGAGCAGTTCTTC	CASSLISGTYNEQFF
TRBV5-5	.	TRBJ2-1	TRBD2	TGTGCCAGCAGCTTCCAGACTAGCGGGAGGCGGGATGAGCAGTTCTTC	CASSFQTSGRRDEQFF
TRBV7-2	.	TRBJ2-3	.	TGTGCCAGCAGCCCGACGACTAGCACAGATACGCAGTATTTT	CASSPTTSTDTQYF
TRBV5-8	.	TRBJ1-5	.	TGTGCCAGCAGCGTTAGGGGGGGAACGCCCCAGCATTTT	CASSVRGGTPQHF
TRBV21-1	.	TRBJ2-3	.	TGTGCCAGCAGCAAATGGGCGGGGCCTCACACGACCACAGATACGCAGTATTTT	CASSKWAGPHTTTDTQYF
TRBV19	.	TRBJ2-3	.	TGTGCCAGTAGTGCACGAGGCGGGAATTCCCCAGATACGCAGTATTTT	CASSARGGNSPDTQYF
TRBV5-1	.	TRBJ2-7	TRBD2	TGCGCCAGCAGCTTTGGGACTAGCGGTACCTACGAGCAGTACTTC	CASSFGTSGTYEQYF
TRBV19	.	TRBJ1-1	.	TGTGCCAGTACTAACTCGGTCACTGAAGCTTTCTTT	CASTNSVTEAFF
TRBV5-1	.	TRBJ1-4	TRBD1	TGCGCCAGCAGCTTGGGGACAGGTTTCGATGAAAAACTGTTTTTT	CASSLGTGFDEKLFF
TRBV2	.	TRBJ1-2	.	TGTGCCAGCAGCCACCGGGACTCCTATGGCTACACCTTC	CASSHRDSYGYTF
TRBV6-1	.	TRBJ1-1	.	TGTGCCAGCAGCGAGATATCCTCGAACACTGAAGCTTTCTTT	CASSEISSNTEAFF
TRBV11-2	.	TRBJ2-6	.	TGTGCCAGCGGTAAAGCCCGCTCTGGGGCCAACGTCCTGACTTTC	CASGKARSGANVLTF
TRBV2	.	TRBJ1-5	.	TGTGCCAGCAGGGGGGGACGGGGGGCGGGCAATCAGCCCCAGCATTTT	CASRGGRGAGNQPQHF
TRBV2	.	TRBJ2-7	.	TGTGCCAGCAGTGGTGGGCGGGGATCCTACGAGCAGTACTTC	CASSGGRGSYEQYF
TRBV9	.	TRBJ1-1	.	TGTGCCAGCAGCGTACTCAGGGGTGGCACTGAAGCTTTCTTT	CASSVLRGGTEAFF
TRBV13	.	TRBJ2-7	.	TGTGCCAGCAGCTCAAGCGTCAGGGAAGGCTACGAGCAGTACTTC	CASSSSVREGYEQYF
TRBV27	.	TRBJ1-1	TRBD1	TGTGCCAGCAGTTTTAACAGGGGGGCCACTGAAGCTTTCTTT	CASSFNRGATEAFF
TRBV18	.	TRBJ2-5	.	TGTGCCAGCTCACCGCTCGGGGAACTCCAAGAGACCCAGTACTTC	CASSPLGELQETQYF
TRBV7-3	.	TRBJ2-5	.	TGTGCCAGCAGCAGAGGACAAATAGATCAAGAGACCCAGTACTTC	CASSRGQIDQETQYF
TRBV9	.	TRBJ2-1	.	TGTGCCAGCAGCGTGGCAAGCGGGCGCCCCTACAATGAGCAGTTCTTC	CASSVASGRPYNEQFF
TRBV28	.	TRBJ2-1	TRBD2	TGTGCCAGCAGTTCACCTCCGACTAGCGGCTTCCCATACAATGAGCAGTTCTTC	CASSSPPTSGFPYNEQFF
TRBV9	.	TRBJ2-3	.	TGTGCCAGCAGCGCGCTCGGTCACAGCACAGATACGCAGTATTTT	CASSALGHSTDTQYF
TRBV2	.	TRBJ2-6	.	TGTGCCAGCAGCGACAGCTCCTCTGGGGCCAACGTCCTGACTTTC	CASSDSSSGANVLTF
TRBV6-6	once	TRBJ2-3	.	TGTGCCAGCAGTTACCCGAGGGAGGGGGGGGGAGATACGCAGTATTTT	CASSYPREGGGDTQYF
TRBV6-5	.	TRBJ2-7	TRBD1	TGTGCCAGCAGTTACAGGGGGACAGGGGTCTACGAGCAGTACTTC	CASSYRGTGVYEQYF
TRBV18	.	TRBJ2-7	TRBD2	TGTGCCAGCTCACCAACTAGCGGGTACTACGAGCAGTACTTC	CASSPTSGYYEQYF
TRBV19	.	TRBJ1-1	.	TGTGCCAGTAGTCCTTACACACGTGAAGCTTTCTTT	CASSPYTREAFF
TRBV4-2	.	TRBJ2-3	TRBD2	TGTGCCAGCAGCCAAGATATTTGGGGGCGGGAGGACCGCACAGATACGCAGTATTTT	CASSQDIWGREDRTDTQYF
TRBV9	.	TRBJ2-3	.	TGTGCCAGCAGCGTAGCTCCAGCGGATGCCGGTTTAGATACGCAGTATTTT	CASSVAPADAGLDTQYF
TRBV27	.	TRBJ2-7	.	TGTGCCAGCAGTTTATTTACGGGAATCTACGAGCAGTACTTC	CASSLFTGIYEQYF
TRBV30	.	TRBJ2-7	TRBD1	TGTGCCTGGAGTGTACAGGGGGGAGGTCCCTACGAGCAGTACTTC	CAWSVQGGGPYEQYF
TRBV5-1	.	TRBJ2-3	.	TGCGCCAGCCAACGGGGTGGGAGCACAGATACGCAGTATTTT	CASQRGGSTDTQYF
TRBV7-9	.	TRBJ1-5	.	TGTGCCAGCAGCTTAGCAGCGTATCAGCCCCAGCATTTT	CASSLAAYQPQHF
TRBV5-1	.	TRBJ2-1	TRBD2	TGCGCCAGCAGCACCGGGACTAGCGGGCCTTACAATGAGCAGTTCTTC	CASSTGTSGPYNEQFF
TRBV5-6	.	TRBJ2-5	.	TGTGCCAGCAGCTTGGACCCCCAGGGAGAGACCCAGTACTTC	CASSLDPQGETQYF
TRBV6-5	.	TRBJ1-1	.	TGTGCCAGCTCAGTCGGCGGAAATGTGGCTTTCTTT	CASSVGGNVAFF
TRBV11-1	once	TRBJ2-7	.	TGTGCCAGCAGCTTGAGGAGCTCCTACGAGCAGTACTTC	CASSLRSSYEQYF
TRBV7-9	.	TRBJ2-1	.	TGTGCCAGCAGCAAAAAGACAGGACCACTATCCTACAATGAGCAGTTCTTC	CASSKKTGPLSYNEQFF
TRBV5-8	.	TRBJ2-5	.	TGTGCCAGCAGCTTGGGACAAGGGGGAGAGACCCAGTACTTC	CASSLGQGGETQYF
TRBV7-3	.	TRBJ2-1	TRBD2	TGTGCCAGCAGCTTAATCCTGGGGGGACTAGCGGGAGTTGAGCAGTTCTTC	CASSLILGGLAGVEQFF
TRBV10-3	once	TRBJ2-5	.	TGTGCCATCAGTGAGTCGACTGGAGAGACCCAGTACTTC	CAISESTGETQYF
TRBV15	.	TRBJ1-5	.	TGTGCCACCAGCAGAGATCGGGGTGCGGGCAATCAGCCCCAGCATTTT	CATSRDRGAGNQPQHF
TRBV28	large	TRBJ2-7	TRBD1	TGTGCCAGCAGTTTGGGACAGGGCCCCTACGAGCAGTACTTC	CASSLGQGPYEQYF
TRBV11-3	once	TRBJ2-7	TRBD1	TGTGCCAGCAGCTTAGGCACGAGGACAGGGGGGTCCCCCTACGAGCAGTACTTC	CASSLGTRTGGSPYEQYF
TRBV2	.	TRBJ2-7	TRBD2	TGTGCCAGCAAACTAGGGGGACTAGCGGGACCCGCGTCCGCCTACGAGCAGTACTTC	CASKLGGLAGPASAYEQYF
TRBV7-8	.	TRBJ2-3	.	TGTGCCAGCAGCTCGGGATCTAACACAGATACGCAGTATTTT	CASSSGSNTDTQYF